These T cell receptor beta chains were read from a single sample in a study of T cell changes during pregnancy in multiple sclerosis. Profiling relied on immunoSEQ multiplex PCR, and the TCRdb table lists in-frame clones only, not all of them. The sample shows tens of thousands of clones, about 90% of them seen only once. The sequenced sample was CD4+ T cells from peripheral blood mononuclear cells, obtained after pregnancy. The origin of the receptors is a female donor with multiple sclerosis, enrolled in a pregnancy study. The CDR3 runs from the conserved cysteine through the conserved F or W. A D gene is named only where the DNA matches it firmly. Size tells how often a clone was seen (once, few, many) or the class of an expanded clone, and some rows leave it out.

v_call	clone_size	d_call	j_call	cdr3_aa	cdr3_nt
TRBV11-2	.	.	TRBJ2-1	CASSLLSGEAYNEQFF	TGTGCCAGCAGCTTATTGTCGGGAGAGGCCTACAATGAGCAGTTCTTC
TRBV9	.	.	TRBJ1-4	CASSVAMGAVEKLFF	TGTGCCAGCAGCGTAGCTATGGGGGCGGTTGAAAAACTGTTTTTT
TRBV5-4	.	TRBD1	TRBJ1-2	CASSQGASGGYTF	TGTGCCAGCAGCCAGGGGGCGAGTGGTGGCTACACCTTC
TRBV19	.	.	TRBJ1-5	CASSPLDQPQHF	TGTGCCAGTAGCCCGTTAGATCAGCCCCAGCATTTT
TRBV6-4	few	TRBD1	TRBJ1-2	CASSQDRGDGYTF	TGTGCCAGCAGTCAAGACAGGGGCGATGGCTACACCTTC
TRBV5-1	.	TRBD2	TRBJ2-1	CASSLPVTSGRNEQFF	TGCGCCAGCAGCTTGCCCGTGACTAGCGGGAGGAATGAGCAGTTCTTC
TRBV5-4	.	TRBD1	TRBJ2-2	CASSIGTGGVGTGELFF	TGTGCCAGCAGCATAGGGACAGGGGGCGTCGGTACCGGGGAGCTGTTTTTT
TRBV7-2	.	.	TRBJ1-6	CASSPRRSPLHF	TGTGCCAGCAGCCCTAGAAGGTCACCCCTCCACTTT
TRBV19	.	.	TRBJ2-3	CASSIKPRAGASDTQYF	TGTGCCAGTAGTATAAAGCCCCGCGCAGGGGCCAGTGATACGCAGTATTTT
TRBV5-1	.	TRBD2	TRBJ2-1	CASSLALLAGVHNEQFF	TGCGCCAGCAGCTTGGCCCTACTAGCGGGGGTCCACAATGAGCAGTTCTTC
TRBV28	.	TRBD2	TRBJ2-1	CASSLPFRGGRYNEQFF	TGTGCCAGCAGTCTCCCGTTCCGTGGCGGGAGATACAATGAGCAGTTCTTC
TRBV6-5	.	.	TRBJ1-5	CASRQDSSPVQPQHF	TGTGCCAGCAGGCAGGACAGCAGCCCTGTTCAGCCCCAGCATTTT
TRBV27	.	.	TRBJ1-2	CASSLEGRGYTF	TGTGCCAGCAGTTTGGAGGGTCGTGGCTACACCTTC
TRBV9	.	TRBD2	TRBJ2-7	CASAPGLADYEQYF	TGTGCCAGCGCCCCGGGACTAGCGGATTACGAGCAGTACTTC
TRBV19	once	TRBD1	TRBJ1-5	CASSPLPQGDQPQHF	TGTGCCAGTAGTCCCCTCCCCCAGGGGGATCAGCCCCAGCATTTT
TRBV19	.	TRBD1	TRBJ1-5	CASKGALRGNQPQHF	TGTGCCAGTAAGGGGGCGCTTAGGGGCAATCAGCCCCAGCATTTT
TRBV9	.	.	TRBJ2-2	CASSVGTRAYTGELFF	TGTGCCAGCAGCGTAGGAACCAGGGCCTACACCGGGGAGCTGTTTTTT